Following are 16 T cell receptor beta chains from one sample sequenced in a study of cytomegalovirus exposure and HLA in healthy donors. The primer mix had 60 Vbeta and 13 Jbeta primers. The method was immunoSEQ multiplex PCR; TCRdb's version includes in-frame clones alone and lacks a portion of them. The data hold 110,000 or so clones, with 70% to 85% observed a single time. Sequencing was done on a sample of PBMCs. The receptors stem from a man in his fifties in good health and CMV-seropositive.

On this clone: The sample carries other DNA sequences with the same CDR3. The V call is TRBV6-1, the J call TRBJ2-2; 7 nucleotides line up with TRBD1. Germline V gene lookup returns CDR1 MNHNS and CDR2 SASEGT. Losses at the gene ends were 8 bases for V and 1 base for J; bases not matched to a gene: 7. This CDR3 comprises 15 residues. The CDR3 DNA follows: TGTGCCAGCGGAAGACAGGGCCAGAACACCGGGGAGCTGTTTTTT. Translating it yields CASGRQGQNTGELFF.

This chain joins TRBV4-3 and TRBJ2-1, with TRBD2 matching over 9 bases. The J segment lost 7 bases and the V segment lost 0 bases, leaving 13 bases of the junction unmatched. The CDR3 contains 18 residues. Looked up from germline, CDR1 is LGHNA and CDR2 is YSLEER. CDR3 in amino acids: CASSQEGPSGTTWNEQFF. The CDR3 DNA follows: TGCGCCAGCAGCCAAGAGGGGCCTAGCGGGACCACTTGGAATGAGCAGTTCTTC.

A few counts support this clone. CDR3 nucleotides: TGTGCCATCAGTGAGCAGCGGGGGGCGGGTCTATCCCAGGAGCAGTACTTC. This codes for CAISEQRGAGLSQEQYF. This chain connects TRBV10-3 to TRBJ2-7, with 9 bases that match TRBD2. V shed 2 bases, J shed 7 bases, and the junction held 15 bases outside the gene matches. The germline CDR1 and CDR2 sequences are ENHRY and SYGVKD. The CDR3 is 17 residues long.

Here the CDR3 reads CASSQFMAGEKETQYF. DNA for the CDR3: TGCGCCAGCAGTCAATTCATGGCAGGGGAAAAAGAGACCCAGTACTTC. The chain links TRBV23-1 to TRBJ2-5, with TRBD1 as a possible D gene (6 bases). TRBV23-1 belongs to the ORF category, with a function that is uncertain. The V end lost 1 base, the J end lost 3 bases, and 15 bases lay between the germline ends. This CDR3 has 16 residues.

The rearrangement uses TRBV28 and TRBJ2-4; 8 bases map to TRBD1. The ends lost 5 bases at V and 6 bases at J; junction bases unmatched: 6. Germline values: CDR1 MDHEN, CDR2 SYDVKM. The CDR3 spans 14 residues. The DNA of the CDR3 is TGTGCCAGCAGTCTCTCGACAGGGGTAAACATTCAGTACTTC. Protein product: CASSLSTGVNIQYF.

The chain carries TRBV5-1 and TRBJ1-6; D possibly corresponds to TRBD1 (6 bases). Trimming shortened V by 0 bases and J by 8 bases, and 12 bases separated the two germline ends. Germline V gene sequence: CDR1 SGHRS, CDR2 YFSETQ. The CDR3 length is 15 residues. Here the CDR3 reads CASSLGAGVDSPLHF. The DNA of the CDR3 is TGCGCCAGCAGCTTGGGGGCAGGGGTGGATTCACCCCTCCACTTT. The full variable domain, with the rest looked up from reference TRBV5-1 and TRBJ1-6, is KAGVTQTPRYLIKTRGQQVTLSCSPISGHRSVSWYQQTPGQGLQFLFEYFSETQRNKGNFPGRFSGRQFSNSRSEMNVSTLELGDSALYLCASSLGAGVDSPLHFGNGTRLTVT.

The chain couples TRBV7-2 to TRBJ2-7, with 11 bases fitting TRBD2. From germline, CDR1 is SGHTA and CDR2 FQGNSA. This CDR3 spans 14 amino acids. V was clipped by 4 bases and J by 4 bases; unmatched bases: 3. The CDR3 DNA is TGTGCCAGCAGCTCGGGACTAGCGGTATACGAGCAGTACTTC. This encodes CASSSGLAVYEQYF. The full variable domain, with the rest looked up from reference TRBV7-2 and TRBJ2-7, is GAGVSQSPSNKVTEKGKDVELRCDPISGHTALYWYRQSLGQGLEFLIYFQGNSAPDKSGLPSDRFSAERTGGSVSTLTIQRTQQEDSAVYLCASSSGLAVYEQYFGPGTRLTVT.

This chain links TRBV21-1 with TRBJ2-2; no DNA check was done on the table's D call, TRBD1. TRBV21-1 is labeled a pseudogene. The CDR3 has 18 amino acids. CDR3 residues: CASSAPGRTGGITGELFF. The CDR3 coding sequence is TGTGCCAGCAGCGCGCCCGGTAGGACAGGGGGCATCACCGGGGAGCTGTTTTTT.

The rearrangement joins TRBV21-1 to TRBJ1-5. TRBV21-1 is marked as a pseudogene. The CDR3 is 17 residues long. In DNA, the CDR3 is TGTGCCAGCAGCCAAGGGGTCGGGGGGCTTGGTGCGAAGCCCCAGCATTTT. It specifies CASSQGVGGLGAKPQHF.

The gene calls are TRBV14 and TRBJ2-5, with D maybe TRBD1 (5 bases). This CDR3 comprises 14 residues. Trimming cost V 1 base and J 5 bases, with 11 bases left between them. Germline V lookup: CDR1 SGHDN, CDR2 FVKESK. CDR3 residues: CASSQVGQVETQYF. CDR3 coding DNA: TGTGCCAGCAGCCAAGTGGGGCAGGTGGAGACCCAGTACTTC.

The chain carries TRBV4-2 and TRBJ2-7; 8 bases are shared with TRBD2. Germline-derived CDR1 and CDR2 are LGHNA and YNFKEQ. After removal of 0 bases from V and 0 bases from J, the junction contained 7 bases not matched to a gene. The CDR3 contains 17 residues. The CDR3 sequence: CASSQESKAGGSYEQYF. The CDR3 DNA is TGTGCCAGCAGCCAAGAATCTAAGGCGGGGGGCTCCTACGAGCAGTACTTC.

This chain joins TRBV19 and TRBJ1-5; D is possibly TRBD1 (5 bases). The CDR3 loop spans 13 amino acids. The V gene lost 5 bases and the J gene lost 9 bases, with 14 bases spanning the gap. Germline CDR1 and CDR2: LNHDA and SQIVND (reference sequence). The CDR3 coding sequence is TGTGCCAGTAGTGTCGACAGCGCCCGGCCCCAGCATTTT. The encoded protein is CASSVDSARPQHF.

CDR3 in DNA: TGTGCCAGTAGTGCCCTAGCGGGACTCACAGATACGCAGTATTTT. Its protein is CASSALAGLTDTQYF. The chain employs TRBV19 and TRBJ2-3; 9 bases align to TRBD2. This CDR3 has 15 residues. The J segment lost 2 bases and the V segment lost 5 bases, leaving 5 bases of the junction unmatched. Germline lookup yields CDR1 LNHDA and CDR2 SQIVND (reference sequence).

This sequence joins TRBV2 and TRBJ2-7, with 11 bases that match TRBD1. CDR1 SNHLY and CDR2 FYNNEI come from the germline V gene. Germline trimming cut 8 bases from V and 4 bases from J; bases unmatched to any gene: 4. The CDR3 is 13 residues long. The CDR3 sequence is CASSGTGGYEQYF. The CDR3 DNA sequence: TGTGCCAGCTCCGGGACAGGGGGATACGAGCAGTACTTC.

CDR3 nucleotides: TGTGCCTGGAGTCGGCGGGTGGGGGCGACCAACTATGGCTACACCTTC. This encodes CAWSRRVGATNYGYTF. This rearrangement joins TRBV30 to TRBJ1-2; a weak D match, TRBD1 (6 bases). The V gene's germline CDR1 is GTSNPN and CDR2 SVGIG (reference sequence). The V end was cut by 2 bases, the J end by 2 bases, with 18 bases between. This CDR3 contains 16 residues.

DNA for the CDR3: TGCGCCAGCAGCCAGACAGGGATGAGTAATTCACCCCTCCACTTT. This translates into CASSQTGMSNSPLHF. V and J are TRBV4-1 and TRBJ1-6; 7 nucleotides line up with TRBD1. The germline V gene encodes CDR1 MGHRA and CDR2 YSYEKL. The V segment lost 3 bases and the J segment 6 bases; nucleotides outside the gene matches: 5. CDR3 length: 15 amino acids.